Given below is one TCR beta chain in context. What it binds is not known. The data were obtained in a study of cytomegalovirus exposure and HLA in healthy donors. PCR involved 60 Vbeta and 13 Jbeta primers. The data were produced by immunoSEQ multiplex PCR, yet TCRdb's version contains in-frame clones alone and is incomplete. The sample consists of 150,000 to 200,000 clones, less than 80% of them appearing once. Overall study findings and caveats: HLA allele associations emerged for 15,000 to 20,000 TCR beta sequences in a later analysis, at 0.05 false discovery rate.

This CDR3 has 13 amino acids. V was pared by 5 bases and J by 4 bases, with 10 bases between. Germline V gene lookup returns CDR1 SGHAT and CDR2 FQNNGV. The V and J genes are TRBV11-2 and TRBJ2-3; D gene uncertain. The source is a man aged 35 to 55 in good health and CMV-seronegative. Sequencing was carried out using PBMCs. CDR3 sequence (DNA): TGTGCCAGCAGCCCCCCCGGTCCAGATACGCAGTATTTT. This translates into CASSPPGPDTQYF.